This entry lists 5 T cell receptor beta chains sequenced from one sample in a study of CD8+ T cells in alopecia areata. The sequencing template was cDNA reverse transcribed from extracted RNA. The protocol was immunoSEQ multiplex PCR, while the TCRdb copy is restricted to in-frame clones and leaves out a portion. The table has around 190,000 clones, roughly 64% seen once. Treatment meaning: oral pan-JAK inhibitor, 5-10 mg twice daily. The sequenced sample was CD4+ T cells sorted from blood, obtained at week 4, from a patient treated with tofacitinib. Receptor source: a human donor with alopecia areata.

The V call is TRBV29-1, the J call TRBJ1-1; unclear D gene. From germline, CDR1 is SQVTM and CDR2 ANQGSEA. The V and J ends lost 2 bases and 0 bases respectively, with 7 bases between them. The CDR3 is 13 residues long. The DNA for the CDR3 is TGCAGCGTTGAACGAGTTATGAACACTGAAGCTTTCTTT. It codes for CSVERVMNTEAFF. The whole variable domain, filled in from reference TRBV29-1 and TRBJ1-1, reads SAVISQKPSRDICQRGTSLTIQCQVDSQVTMMFWYRQQPGQSLTLIATANQGSEATYESGFVIDKFPISRPNLTFSTLTVSNMSPEDSSIYLCSVERVMNTEAFFGQGTRLTVV.

The gene calls are TRBV5-4 and TRBJ2-5; D perhaps matches TRBD2 (6 bases). Germline lookup yields CDR1 SGHNT and CDR2 YYREEE (reference sequence). Trimming left V 1 base short and J 7 bases short, with 14 bases between. The CDR3 runs 14 residues. The CDR3 nucleotides read TGTGCCAGCAGCTTGTCACCAGCCGGGGGGACCCAGTACTTC. Translated: CASSLSPAGGTQYF.

J is TRBJ1-1 and V is TRBV11-1; D is uncertain. V lost 3 bases and J 4 bases, leaving 6 bases between the germline ends. The CDR3 spans 12 residues. CDR1 and CDR2 from the germline V gene are SGHAT and FQDESV (reference sequence). CDR3 region: CASSFRGTEAFF. The CDR3 DNA follows: TGTGCCAGCAGCTTTCGGGGCACTGAAGCTTTCTTT.

This rearrangement joins TRBV7-9 to TRBJ2-5, with no clear D. V lost 5 bases to trimming and J lost 2 bases, with 12 bases between them. Germline CDR1 is SEHNR and CDR2 is FQNEAQ (reference sequence). The CDR3 totals 14 residues. This CDR3 is CASSLSRGQETQYF. The CDR3 nucleotides read TGTGCCAGCAGCCTATCCCGAGGTCAAGAGACCCAGTACTTC. Full variable domain (missing parts from reference TRBV7-9 and TRBJ2-5): DTGVSQNPRHKITKRGQNVTFRCDPISEHNRLYWYRQTLGQGPEFLTYFQNEAQLEKSRLLSDRFSAERPKGSFSTLEIQRTEQGDSAMYLCASSLSRGQETQYFGPGTRLLVL.

This clone was counted once. This chain uses TRBV5-1 with TRBJ2-2; 7 bases fit TRBD1. Germline CDR1 SGHRS, CDR2 YFSETQ. The CDR3 runs 15 residues. V shed 2 bases and J 0 bases; nucleotides not matched to a gene: 1. The CDR3 loop is CASSLQGTNTGELFF. As DNA, the CDR3 is TGCGCCAGCAGCTTACAGGGGACGAACACCGGGGAGCTGTTTTTT.